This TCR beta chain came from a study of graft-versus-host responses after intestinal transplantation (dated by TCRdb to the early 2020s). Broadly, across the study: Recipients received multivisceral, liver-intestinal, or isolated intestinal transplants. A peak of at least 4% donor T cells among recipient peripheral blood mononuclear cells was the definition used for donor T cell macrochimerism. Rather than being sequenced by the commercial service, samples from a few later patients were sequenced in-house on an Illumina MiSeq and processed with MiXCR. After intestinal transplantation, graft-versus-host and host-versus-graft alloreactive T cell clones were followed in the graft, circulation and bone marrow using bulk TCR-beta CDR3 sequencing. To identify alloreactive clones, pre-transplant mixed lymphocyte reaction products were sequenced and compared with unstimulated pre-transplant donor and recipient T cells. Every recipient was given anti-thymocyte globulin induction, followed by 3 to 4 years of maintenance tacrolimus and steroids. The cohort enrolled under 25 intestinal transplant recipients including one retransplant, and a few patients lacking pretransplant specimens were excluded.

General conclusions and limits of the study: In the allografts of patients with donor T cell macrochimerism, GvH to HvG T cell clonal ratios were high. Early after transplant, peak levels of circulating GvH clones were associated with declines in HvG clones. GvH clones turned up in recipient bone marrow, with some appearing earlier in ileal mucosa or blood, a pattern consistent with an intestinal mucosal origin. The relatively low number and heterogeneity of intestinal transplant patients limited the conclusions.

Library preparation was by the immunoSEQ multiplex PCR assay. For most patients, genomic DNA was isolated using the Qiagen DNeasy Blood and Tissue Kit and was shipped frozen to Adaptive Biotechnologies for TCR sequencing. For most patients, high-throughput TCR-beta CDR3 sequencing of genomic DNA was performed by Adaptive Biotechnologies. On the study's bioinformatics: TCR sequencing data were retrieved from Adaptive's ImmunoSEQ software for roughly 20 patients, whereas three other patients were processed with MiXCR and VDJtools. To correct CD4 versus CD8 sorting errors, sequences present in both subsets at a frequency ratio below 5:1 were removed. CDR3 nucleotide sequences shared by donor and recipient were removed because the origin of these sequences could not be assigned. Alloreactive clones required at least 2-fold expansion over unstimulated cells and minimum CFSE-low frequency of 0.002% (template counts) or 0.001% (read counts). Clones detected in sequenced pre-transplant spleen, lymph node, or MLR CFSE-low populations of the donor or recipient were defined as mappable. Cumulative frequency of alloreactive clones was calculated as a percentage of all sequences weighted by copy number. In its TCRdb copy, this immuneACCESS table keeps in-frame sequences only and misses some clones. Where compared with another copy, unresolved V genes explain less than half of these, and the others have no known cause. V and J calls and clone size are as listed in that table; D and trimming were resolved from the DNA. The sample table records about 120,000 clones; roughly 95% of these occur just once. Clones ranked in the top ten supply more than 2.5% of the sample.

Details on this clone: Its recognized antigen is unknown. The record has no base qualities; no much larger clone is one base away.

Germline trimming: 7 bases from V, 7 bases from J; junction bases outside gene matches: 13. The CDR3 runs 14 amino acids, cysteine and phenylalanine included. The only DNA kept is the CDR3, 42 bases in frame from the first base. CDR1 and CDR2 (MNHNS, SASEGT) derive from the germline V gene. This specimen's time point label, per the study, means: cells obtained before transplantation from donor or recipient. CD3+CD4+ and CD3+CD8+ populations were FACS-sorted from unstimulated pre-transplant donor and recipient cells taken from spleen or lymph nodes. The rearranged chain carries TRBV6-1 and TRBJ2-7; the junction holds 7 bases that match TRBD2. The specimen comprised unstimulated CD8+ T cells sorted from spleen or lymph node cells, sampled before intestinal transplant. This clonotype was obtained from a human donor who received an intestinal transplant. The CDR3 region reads CASKISSGAGEQYF. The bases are TGTGCCAGCAAAATCTCTAGCGGAGCGGGAGAGCAGTACTTC.